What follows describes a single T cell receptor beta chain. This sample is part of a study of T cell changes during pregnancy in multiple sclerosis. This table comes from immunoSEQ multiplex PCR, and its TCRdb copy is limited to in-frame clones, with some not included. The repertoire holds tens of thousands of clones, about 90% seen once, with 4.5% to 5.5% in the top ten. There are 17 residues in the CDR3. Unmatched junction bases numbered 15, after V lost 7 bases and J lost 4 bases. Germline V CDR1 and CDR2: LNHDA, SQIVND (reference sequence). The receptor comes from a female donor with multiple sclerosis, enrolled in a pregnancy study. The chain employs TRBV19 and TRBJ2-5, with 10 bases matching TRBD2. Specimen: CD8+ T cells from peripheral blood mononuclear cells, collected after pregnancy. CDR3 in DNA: TGTGCCAGTATTCCTACTCCGGGACTAGCGATAGGAGAGACCCAGTACTTC. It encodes CASIPTPGLAIGETQYF. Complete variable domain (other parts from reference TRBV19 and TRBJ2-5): DGGITQSPKYLFRKEGQNVTLSCEQNLNHDAMYWYRQDPGQGLRLIYYSQIVNDFQKGDIAEGYSVSREKKESFPLTVTSAQKNPTAFYLCASIPTPGLAIGETQYFGPGTRLLVL.